A selection of T cell receptor beta chains follows, all from one sample in a study of blood T cell repertoires in COVID-19. Only in-frame clones appear in the TCRdb table, and some are missing; sequencing was by immunoSEQ multiplex PCR. The data show more than 110,000 clones, over 60% seen once. The sequenced sample was peripheral blood. These receptors were obtained from a woman aged 50 to 65 with active or convalescent COVID-19. CDR3s include the opening cysteine and the closing phenylalanine or tryptophan. The D gene is left open where the match is weak. For some rows the clone size is stated as once, few or many, or as a class when expanded; others skip it.

clone size: .; V gene: TRBV2; D gene: TRBD2; J gene: TRBJ2-7; CDR3 protein: CASSEQSGLATEDYEQYF; CDR3 DNA: TGTGCCAGCAGTGAACAAAGTGGACTAGCGACCGAGGACTACGAGCAGTACTTC
clone size: .; V gene: TRBV4-2; D gene: .; J gene: TRBJ1-1; CDR3 protein: CASSRVGAYEAFF; CDR3 DNA: TGTGCCAGCAGCCGGGTGGGGGCGTATGAAGCTTTCTTT
clone size: .; V gene: TRBV6-5; D gene: .; J gene: TRBJ2-3; CDR3 protein: CASSYSLGADTQYF; CDR3 DNA: TGTGCCAGCAGTTACTCGTTAGGGGCAGATACGCAGTATTTT
clone size: .; V gene: TRBV7-3; D gene: .; J gene: TRBJ2-2; CDR3 protein: CASSLIGWGVPNTGELFF; CDR3 DNA: TGTGCCAGCAGCTTAATTGGTTGGGGGGTTCCGAACACCGGGGAGCTGTTTTTT
clone size: .; V gene: TRBV30; D gene: TRBD1; J gene: TRBJ1-3; CDR3 protein: CAWSPRRDRGNTIYF; CDR3 DNA: TGTGCCTGGAGCCCCCGCCGGGACAGAGGAAACACCATATATTTT
clone size: .; V gene: TRBV12-5; D gene: .; J gene: TRBJ1-3; CDR3 protein: CASERGTGTTGNTIYF; CDR3 DNA: TGTGCTAGTGAGAGGGGTACTGGGACAACTGGAAACACCATATATTTT
clone size: .; V gene: TRBV3-1/TRBV3-2; D gene: TRBD1; J gene: TRBJ1-1; CDR3 protein: CASSRVDRGPGAFF; CDR3 DNA: TGTGCCAGCAGCCGGGTAGACAGGGGGCCGGGAGCTTTCTTT
clone size: .; V gene: TRBV30; D gene: .; J gene: TRBJ1-2; CDR3 protein: CAWSATYSWQGLGKGYTF; CDR3 DNA: TGTGCCTGGAGTGCTACGTACTCTTGGCAGGGCCTTGGTAAAGGCTACACCTTC
clone size: .; V gene: TRBV4-3; D gene: TRBD1; J gene: TRBJ1-6; CDR3 protein: CASSQGDRAYSPLHF; CDR3 DNA: TGCGCCAGCAGCCAAGGGGACAGGGCTTATTCACCCCTCCACTTT
clone size: .; V gene: TRBV7-2; D gene: .; J gene: TRBJ1-1; CDR3 protein: CASSLVQSPPGDTEAFF; CDR3 DNA: TGTGCCAGCAGCTTAGTCCAGAGCCCGCCGGGGGACACTGAAGCTTTCTTT
clone size: .; V gene: TRBV19; D gene: .; J gene: TRBJ1-2; CDR3 protein: CASYRSNYGYTF; CDR3 DNA: TGTGCCAGCTACCGTTCTAACTATGGCTACACCTTC
clone size: .; V gene: TRBV7-3; D gene: .; J gene: TRBJ2-3; CDR3 protein: CASSGDGADTQYF; CDR3 DNA: TGTGCCAGCTCGGGAGACGGGGCAGATACGCAGTATTTT
clone size: once; V gene: TRBV29-1; D gene: TRBD2; J gene: TRBJ2-7; CDR3 protein: CSVVGSGGYEQYF; CDR3 DNA: TGCAGCGTTGTAGGCAGCGGGGGCTACGAGCAGTACTTC
clone size: .; V gene: TRBV28; D gene: TRBD1; J gene: TRBJ2-7; CDR3 protein: CASSLSQGVGYEQYF; CDR3 DNA: TGTGCCAGCAGTTTATCGCAGGGGGTAGGCTACGAGCAGTACTTC
clone size: .; V gene: TRBV28; D gene: .; J gene: TRBJ1-5; CDR3 protein: CASRLQGPQHF; CDR3 DNA: TGTGCCAGCAGGCTACAGGGGCCCCAGCATTTT
clone size: .; V gene: TRBV5-6; D gene: .; J gene: TRBJ2-3; CDR3 protein: CASSRGLSSTDTQYF; CDR3 DNA: TGTGCCAGCAGCCGGGGACTTTCCAGCACAGATACGCAGTATTTT
clone size: .; V gene: TRBV5-1; D gene: TRBD2; J gene: TRBJ2-3; CDR3 protein: CASRKVTSGGAVDTQYF; CDR3 DNA: TGCGCCAGCAGGAAAGTAACAAGCGGGGGGGCCGTAGATACGCAGTATTTT
clone size: .; V gene: TRBV10-2; D gene: .; J gene: TRBJ1-1; CDR3 protein: CASRETGNTEAFF; CDR3 DNA: TGCGCCAGCAGGGAGACGGGGAACACTGAAGCTTTCTTT
clone size: .; V gene: TRBV5-1; D gene: TRBD1; J gene: TRBJ1-4; CDR3 protein: CASRASGTAYEKLFF; CDR3 DNA: TGCGCCAGCAGGGCTTCCGGGACAGCCTATGAAAAACTGTTTTTT
clone size: .; V gene: TRBV3-1/TRBV3-2; D gene: .; J gene: TRBJ1-1; CDR3 protein: CASSRKGLNTEAFF; CDR3 DNA: TGTGCCAGCAGCAGGAAGGGGCTGAACACTGAAGCTTTCTTT
clone size: once; V gene: TRBV19; D gene: .; J gene: TRBJ1-1; CDR3 protein: CASSVGQSMNTEAFF; CDR3 DNA: TGTGCCAGTAGTGTCGGACAGAGCATGAACACTGAAGCTTTCTTT
clone size: .; V gene: TRBV19; D gene: TRBD1; J gene: TRBJ2-5; CDR3 protein: CASSMVGQGGETQYF; CDR3 DNA: TGTGCCAGTAGTATGGTGGGACAGGGGGGGGAGACCCAGTACTTC
clone size: .; V gene: TRBV2; D gene: TRBD2; J gene: TRBJ2-1; CDR3 protein: CASRPLAGVSNEQFF; CDR3 DNA: TGTGCCAGCAGGCCCCTAGCGGGAGTTAGCAATGAGCAGTTCTTC
clone size: .; V gene: TRBV28; D gene: .; J gene: TRBJ1-2; CDR3 protein: CASSPGHLYGYTF; CDR3 DNA: TGTGCCAGCAGCCCAGGACACCTCTATGGCTACACCTTC
clone size: .; V gene: TRBV19; D gene: .; J gene: TRBJ1-2; CDR3 protein: CASSILVEDYGYTF; CDR3 DNA: TGTGCCAGTAGTATTCTGGTCGAGGACTATGGCTACACCTTC
clone size: .; V gene: TRBV6-1; D gene: .; J gene: TRBJ2-1; CDR3 protein: CASSETTYEQFF; CDR3 DNA: TGTGCCAGCAGTGAGACGACTTATGAGCAGTTCTTC
clone size: once; V gene: TRBV5-1; D gene: TRBD2; J gene: TRBJ2-3; CDR3 protein: CASSLARGGNTDTQYF; CDR3 DNA: TGCGCCAGCAGCTTGGCCCGGGGAGGGAACACAGATACGCAGTATTTT
clone size: once; V gene: TRBV28; D gene: .; J gene: TRBJ1-2; CDR3 protein: CASSLRRLGYTF; CDR3 DNA: TGTGCCAGCAGTTTACGTAGATTGGGCTACACCTTC
clone size: few; V gene: TRBV11-2; D gene: TRBD2; J gene: TRBJ2-7; CDR3 protein: CASSLTFSGRGYEQYF; CDR3 DNA: TGTGCCAGCAGCTTAACCTTTAGCGGGAGAGGGTACGAGCAGTACTTC
clone size: .; V gene: TRBV29-1; D gene: .; J gene: TRBJ1-2; CDR3 protein: CSVGYREWEGYTF; CDR3 DNA: TGCAGCGTTGGATACAGGGAGTGGGAGGGCTACACCTTC
clone size: .; V gene: TRBV7-3; D gene: TRBD2; J gene: TRBJ2-1; CDR3 protein: CASSIRGGPQNEQFF; CDR3 DNA: TGTGCCAGCAGTATCCGGGGAGGGCCTCAGAATGAGCAGTTCTTC
clone size: .; V gene: TRBV15; D gene: TRBD2; J gene: TRBJ2-1; CDR3 protein: CATSSELAGGYNEQFF; CDR3 DNA: TGTGCCACCAGCAGCGAACTAGCGGGGGGGTACAATGAGCAGTTCTTC
clone size: .; V gene: TRBV6-5; D gene: .; J gene: TRBJ1-1; CDR3 protein: CASSRRGNTEAFF; CDR3 DNA: TGTGCCAGCAGTAGGCGGGGGAACACTGAAGCTTTCTTT
clone size: .; V gene: TRBV5-4; D gene: .; J gene: TRBJ2-7; CDR3 protein: CASSLGGQRHEQYF; CDR3 DNA: TGTGCCAGCAGCTTGGGGGGGCAAAGGCACGAGCAGTACTTC
clone size: .; V gene: TRBV6-6; D gene: .; J gene: TRBJ2-5; CDR3 protein: CASSYAGDQETQYF; CDR3 DNA: TGTGCCAGCAGTTACGCCGGAGACCAAGAGACCCAGTACTTC
clone size: .; V gene: TRBV3-1/TRBV3-2; D gene: TRBD1; J gene: TRBJ1-6; CDR3 protein: CASSQAAGQNNSPLHF; CDR3 DNA: TGTGCCAGCAGCCAAGCCGCGGGACAGAATAATTCACCCCTCCACTTT
clone size: .; V gene: TRBV12-3/TRBV12-4; D gene: .; J gene: TRBJ2-3; CDR3 protein: CASSFADTQYF; CDR3 DNA: TGTGCCAGCAGTTTTGCGGATACGCAGTATTTT
clone size: .; V gene: TRBV9; D gene: .; J gene: TRBJ1-1; CDR3 protein: CASSVVGRNTEAFF; CDR3 DNA: TGTGCCAGCAGCGTAGTTGGCCGGAACACTGAAGCTTTCTTT
clone size: .; V gene: TRBV7-3; D gene: TRBD1; J gene: TRBJ1-2; CDR3 protein: CASSPGQGYGYTF; CDR3 DNA: TGTGCCAGCAGCCCCGGACAGGGCTATGGCTACACCTTC
clone size: .; V gene: TRBV29-1; D gene: .; J gene: TRBJ1-1; CDR3 protein: CSVGYRALDEAFF; CDR3 DNA: TGCAGCGTTGGGTACAGGGCTCTTGATGAAGCTTTCTTT
clone size: .; V gene: TRBV19; D gene: TRBD1; J gene: TRBJ1-1; CDR3 protein: CASSLLGDRGTEAFF; CDR3 DNA: TGTGCCAGTAGTCTTCTGGGGGACAGGGGGACTGAAGCTTTCTTT
clone size: .; V gene: TRBV5-4; D gene: .; J gene: TRBJ2-1; CDR3 protein: CASSTRNNEQFF; CDR3 DNA: TGTGCCAGCAGCACCAGAAACAATGAGCAGTTCTTC
clone size: .; V gene: TRBV19; D gene: .; J gene: TRBJ2-1; CDR3 protein: CASSSGSVDNEQFF; CDR3 DNA: TGTGCCAGTAGCTCCGGGAGTGTGGACAATGAGCAGTTCTTC
clone size: .; V gene: TRBV7-2; D gene: TRBD2; J gene: TRBJ2-5; CDR3 protein: CASSGPGLAGGSQETQYF; CDR3 DNA: TGTGCCAGCAGCGGGCCGGGACTAGCGGGGGGGAGTCAAGAGACCCAGTACTTC
clone size: .; V gene: TRBV19; D gene: .; J gene: TRBJ1-3; CDR3 protein: CASGGGRDLPGNTIYF; CDR3 DNA: TGTGCCAGTGGGGGGGGCCGGGACCTTCCTGGAAACACCATATATTTT
clone size: .; V gene: TRBV30; D gene: TRBD2; J gene: TRBJ2-3; CDR3 protein: CAWSPGTSETDTQYF; CDR3 DNA: TGTGCCTGGAGTCCCGGGACTAGCGAGACAGATACGCAGTATTTT
clone size: once; V gene: TRBV5-1; D gene: .; J gene: TRBJ1-2; CDR3 protein: CASSSMGGSGYTF; CDR3 DNA: TGCGCCAGCAGCTCGATGGGAGGTTCTGGCTACACCTTC
clone size: .; V gene: TRBV2; D gene: TRBD2; J gene: TRBJ2-3; CDR3 protein: CASSPLGSGGVNTQYF; CDR3 DNA: TGTGCCAGCAGTCCCCTAGGTAGCGGGGGTGTGAATACGCAGTATTTT
clone size: .; V gene: TRBV4-3; D gene: .; J gene: TRBJ1-5; CDR3 protein: CASSIRRDQPQHF; CDR3 DNA: TGCGCCAGCAGCATCAGGAGGGATCAGCCCCAGCATTTT
clone size: .; V gene: TRBV19; D gene: .; J gene: TRBJ2-1; CDR3 protein: CASSREAHYNEQFF; CDR3 DNA: TGTGCCAGTAGTAGAGAGGCCCACTACAATGAGCAGTTCTTC
clone size: .; V gene: TRBV3-1/TRBV3-2; D gene: .; J gene: TRBJ1-1; CDR3 protein: CASSRGRRMNTEAFF; CDR3 DNA: TGTGCCAGCAGCCGGGGCCGGCGCATGAACACTGAAGCTTTCTTT
clone size: .; V gene: TRBV30; D gene: TRBD1; J gene: TRBJ1-1; CDR3 protein: CAWSTGTGRPEAFF; CDR3 DNA: TGTGCCTGGAGCACAGGGACAGGTAGACCTGAAGCTTTCTTT
clone size: .; V gene: TRBV11-2; D gene: .; J gene: TRBJ2-1; CDR3 protein: CASSLAGVYNEQFF; CDR3 DNA: TGTGCCAGCAGCTTAGCGGGAGTTTACAATGAGCAGTTCTTC
clone size: .; V gene: TRBV6-5; D gene: TRBD2; J gene: TRBJ2-5; CDR3 protein: CASRVSAGGSETQYF; CDR3 DNA: TGTGCCAGCAGGGTATCGGCGGGGGGCAGCGAGACCCAGTACTTC